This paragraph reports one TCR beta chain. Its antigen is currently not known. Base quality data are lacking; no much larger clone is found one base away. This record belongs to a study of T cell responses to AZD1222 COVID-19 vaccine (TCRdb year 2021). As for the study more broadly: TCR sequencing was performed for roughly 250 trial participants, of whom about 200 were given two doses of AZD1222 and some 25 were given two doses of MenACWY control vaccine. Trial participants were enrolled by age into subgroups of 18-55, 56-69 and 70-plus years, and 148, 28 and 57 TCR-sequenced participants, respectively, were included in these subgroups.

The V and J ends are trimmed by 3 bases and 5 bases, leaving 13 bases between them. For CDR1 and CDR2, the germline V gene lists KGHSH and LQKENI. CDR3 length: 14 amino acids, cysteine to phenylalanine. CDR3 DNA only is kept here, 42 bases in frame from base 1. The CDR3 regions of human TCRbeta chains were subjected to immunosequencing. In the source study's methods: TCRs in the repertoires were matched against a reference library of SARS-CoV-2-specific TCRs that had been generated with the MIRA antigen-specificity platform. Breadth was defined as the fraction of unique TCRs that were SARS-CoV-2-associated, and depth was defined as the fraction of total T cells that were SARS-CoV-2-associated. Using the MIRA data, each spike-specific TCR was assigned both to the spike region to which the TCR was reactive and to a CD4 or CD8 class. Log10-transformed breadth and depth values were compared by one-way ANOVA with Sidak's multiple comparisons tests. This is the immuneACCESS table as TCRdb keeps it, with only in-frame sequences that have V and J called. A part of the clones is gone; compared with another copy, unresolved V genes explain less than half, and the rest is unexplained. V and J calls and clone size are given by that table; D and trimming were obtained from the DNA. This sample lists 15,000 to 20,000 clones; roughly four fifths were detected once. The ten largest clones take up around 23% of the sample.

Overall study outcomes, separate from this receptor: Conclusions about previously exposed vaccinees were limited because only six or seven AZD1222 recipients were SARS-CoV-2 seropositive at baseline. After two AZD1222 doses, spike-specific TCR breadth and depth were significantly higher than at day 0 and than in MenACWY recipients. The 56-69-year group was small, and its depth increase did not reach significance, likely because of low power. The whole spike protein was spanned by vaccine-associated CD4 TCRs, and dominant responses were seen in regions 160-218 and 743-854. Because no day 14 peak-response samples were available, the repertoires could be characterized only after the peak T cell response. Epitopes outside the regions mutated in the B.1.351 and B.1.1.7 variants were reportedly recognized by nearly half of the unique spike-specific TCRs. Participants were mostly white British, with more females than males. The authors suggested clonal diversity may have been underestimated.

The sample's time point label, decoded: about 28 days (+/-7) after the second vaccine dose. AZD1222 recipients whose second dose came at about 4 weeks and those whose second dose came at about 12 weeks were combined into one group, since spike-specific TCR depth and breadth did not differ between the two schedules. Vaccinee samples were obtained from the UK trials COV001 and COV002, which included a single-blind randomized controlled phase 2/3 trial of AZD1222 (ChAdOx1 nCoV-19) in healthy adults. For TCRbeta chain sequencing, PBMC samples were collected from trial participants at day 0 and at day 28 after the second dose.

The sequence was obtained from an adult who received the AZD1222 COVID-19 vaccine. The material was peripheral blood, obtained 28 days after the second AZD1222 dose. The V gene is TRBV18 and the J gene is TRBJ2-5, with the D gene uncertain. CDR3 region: CASSPRATQETQYF. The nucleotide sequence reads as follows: TGTGCCAGCTCACCCCGGGCTACCCAGGAGACCCAGTACTTC.